This T cell receptor beta chain was sequenced in a study of shared clonotypes between healthy human individuals. Findings of the study overall: Sampling covered blood only; tissue repertoires likely differ. Generation probabilities were higher for clonotypes shared across all four sorted-subset donors than for unshared ones.

In replicate PCRs of sorted subsets, about 190 ng DNA, about 29,000 T cell genomes, was used. Only in-frame clones appear in the TCRdb table, and some are missing; sequencing was by immunoSEQ multiplex PCR. The profile covers under 1,900,000 clones, with approximately 98.5% appearing a single time and under 0.45% taken by the ten largest. Only one count was recorded for this clone. Its specificity is unknown. V lost 1 base, J lost 0 bases, and 10 bases lay in between. There are 16 residues in the CDR3. Germline CDR1 is SGHRS and CDR2 is YFSETQ. Source material: naive CD4+ T cells sorted from blood. Described subset: CD45RA+ positively selected. The J gene is TRBJ2-2, the V gene TRBV5-1, with D maybe TRBD1 (5 bases). The sequence was collected from a young man in good health. CDR3 region: CASSLWGYSNTGELFF. In DNA form, the CDR3 reads TGCGCCAGCAGCTTGTGGGGCTATTCGAACACCGGGGAGCTGTTTTTT. The full variable domain, completed using reference TRBV5-1 and TRBJ2-2, is KAGVTQTPRYLIKTRGQQVTLSCSPISGHRSVSWYQQTPGQGLQFLFEYFSETQRNKGNFPGRFSGRQFSNSRSEMNVSTLELGDSALYLCASSLWGYSNTGELFFGEGSRLTVL.